This T cell receptor (beta chain) came from a study of T cells in Graves' hyperthyroidism and ophthalmopathy. A NOSPECS grade of at least 4, a Clinical Activity Score of at least 3 and duration under 3 months were recorded in ophthalmopathy patients. The diagnoses drew upon clinical symptoms, serum thyroxine and TRAb, thyroid ultrasound and orbital computed tomography. Study-level results: Most thyroid clonotypes expanded above 0.001 appeared in blood too.

With respect to this clonotype: Its target is not known.

CDR3 size: 15 residues. The V end was cut by 5 bases, the J end by 4 bases, with 17 bases between. The CDR3 regions of TCR beta were amplified from RNA transcripts. HTBI primers were used for first-round RT-PCR of the TCR CDR3. TCRdb re-analysed the multiplex PCR reads in MiXCR, keeping a single row per CDR3 protein. Among hundreds of thousands of distinct CDR3 sequences listed, approximately 18% were seen once. The specimen was blood. The chain carries TRBV12-3 or TRBV12-4 and TRBJ1-2; possibly TRBD1 for D (6 bases). The clonotype originates from a man aged 50-60 years with Graves' ophthalmopathy. The CDR3 region is CASSPLPTGFYGYTF. CDR3 nucleotide sequence: TGTGCCAGCAGTCCCTTGCCGACAGGCTTCTATGGCTACACCTTC.